A single sample is the source of the 18 T cell receptor beta chains below, sequenced in a study of T cell responses to AZD1222 COVID-19 vaccine. This table comes from immunoSEQ multiplex PCR, and its TCRdb copy is limited to in-frame clones, with some not included. The table lists over 100,000 clones, around 87% of them singletons. Material: peripheral blood, obtained 28 days after the second AZD1222 dose. All receptors come from an adult who received the AZD1222 COVID-19 vaccine.

V usage is TRBV30 and J usage is TRBJ1-4, with 7 positions matching TRBD1. Trimming removed 6 bases from V and 3 bases from J; junction bases left unmatched: 7. CDR1 is GTSNPN, CDR2 SVGIG, per germline (reference sequence). This CDR3 comprises 14 residues. The CDR3 spells CACHAGGANEKLFF. In DNA, the CDR3 is TGTGCCTGCCACGCAGGGGGTGCTAATGAAAAACTGTTTTTT. Drawing the rest from reference TRBV30 and TRBJ1-4, the complete variable domain is SQTIHQWPATLVQPVGSPLSLECTVEGTSNPNLYWYRQAAGRGLQLLFYSVGIGQISSEVPQNLSASRPQDRQFILSSKKLLLSDSGFYLCACHAGGANEKLFFGSGTQLSVL.

The gene calls are TRBV5-6 and TRBJ1-6; the D gene is possibly TRBD1 (5 bases). Germline CDR1 reads SGHDT; CDR2 reads YYEEEE. V lost 5 bases and J 8 bases, leaving 14 bases between the germline ends. The CDR3 runs to 14 residues. The CDR3, as DNA: TGTGCCAGCAGAGCGACGGGGGTGGATTCACCCCTCCACTTT. Translating gives CASRATGVDSPLHF.

The rearrangement joins TRBV5-1 to TRBJ2-2; unclear D gene. This CDR3 comprises 15 residues. The V end lost 5 bases, the J end lost 2 bases, and 13 bases lay between the germline ends. The germline CDR1 and CDR2 sequences are SGHRS and YFSETQ. CDR3 sequence reads: CASRTPPFNTGELFF. The CDR3 DNA follows: TGCGCCAGCAGAACCCCGCCCTTTAACACCGGGGAGCTGTTTTTT. The complete variable domain, with remaining parts taken from reference TRBV5-1 and TRBJ2-2, reads KAGVTQTPRYLIKTRGQQVTLSCSPISGHRSVSWYQQTPGQGLQFLFEYFSETQRNKGNFPGRFSGRQFSNSRSEMNVSTLELGDSALYLCASRTPPFNTGELFFGEGSRLTVL.

CDR3 DNA sequence: TGTGCCAGCAGCTTTGACCCAAGGGGGGCCAAAAACATTCAGTACTTC. Translating gives CASSFDPRGAKNIQYF. V is TRBV7-9 and J is TRBJ2-4; D possibly corresponds to TRBD1 (6 bases). The CDR3 sequence is 16 residues long. Germline V lookup: CDR1 SEHNR, CDR2 FQNEAQ (reference sequence). V lost 3 bases and J 1 base, leaving 13 bases between the germline ends.

The chain recombines TRBV3-1 (or the pseudogene TRBV3-2) with TRBJ2-7, with 8 bases fitting TRBD2. Germline values: CDR1 LGHDT, CDR2 YNNKEL (reference sequence). CDR3 length equals 14 residues. The junction had 6 bases not matched to a gene; V was cut back by 6 bases and J by 2 bases. CDR3: CASSLTSDTYEQYF. For the CDR3, the DNA is TGTGCCAGCAGTCTGACTAGCGATACCTACGAGCAGTACTTC.

The rearrangement joins TRBV11-3 to TRBJ2-1; no clear D gene. The V end lost 1 base, the J end lost 4 bases, and 5 bases lay between the germline ends. Germline loops: CDR1 SGHNT, CDR2 YENEEA. The CDR3 contains 13 residues. The DNA for the CDR3 is TGTGCCAGCAGCTTAGTTCCATACAATGAGCAGTTCTTC. It codes for CASSLVPYNEQFF.

V is TRBV5-8 and J is TRBJ2-1; 7 bases align to TRBD2. Per germline, CDR1 SGHTS and CDR2 YDEGEE. This CDR3 has 15 amino acids. The J segment lost 8 bases and the V segment lost 5 bases, leaving 13 bases of the junction unmatched. Here the CDR3 DNA reads TGTGCCAGCAGTATGTCGGGGGGTAGCTCGGATGAGCAGTTCTTC. This translates into CASSMSGGSSDEQFF.

This sequence joins TRBV7-2 and TRBJ2-3, with 7 bases matching TRBD2. Germline V gene lookup returns CDR1 SGHTA and CDR2 FQGNSA. The CDR3 covers 17 residues. After removal of 3 bases from V and 0 bases from J, the junction contained 9 bases not matched to a gene. CDR3 loop: CASSFLWDYSSTDTQYF. CDR3 DNA sequence: TGTGCCAGCAGCTTCCTTTGGGACTACTCTAGCACAGATACGCAGTATTTT. Based on the CDR3 plus reference TRBV7-2 and TRBJ2-3, the full variable domain is GAGVSQSPSNKVTEKGKDVELRCDPISGHTALYWYRQSLGQGLEFLIYFQGNSAPDKSGLPSDRFSAERTGGSVSTLTIQRTQQEDSAVYLCASSFLWDYSSTDTQYFGPGTRLTVL.

This clone was counted a single time. This chain uses TRBV9 with TRBJ2-3; TRBD2 might be the D (5 bases). Trimming cost V 7 bases and J 1 base, with 16 bases left between them. The CDR3 extends over 15 amino acids. The germline gives CDR1 SGDLS, CDR2 YYNGEE. CDR3 loop: CASALGSLGTDTQYF. The DNA of the CDR3 is TGTGCCAGCGCTCTTGGGAGCTTGGGCACAGATACGCAGTATTTT. The full variable domain, in which reference TRBV9 and TRBJ2-3 provide the parts outside the CDR3, is DSGVTQTPKHLITATGQRVTLRCSPRSGDLSVYWYQQSLDQGLQFLIQYYNGEERAKGNILERFSAQQFPDLHSELNLSSLELGDSALYFCASALGSLGTDTQYFGPGTRLTVL.

The chain couples TRBV4-3 to TRBJ2-7; tentative D call: TRBD1 (7 bases). V lost 1 base to trimming and J lost 1 base, with 17 bases between them. The length of the CDR3 is 17 residues. The germline V gene encodes CDR1 LGHNA and CDR2 YSLEER. The CDR3 region is CASSQGLRRGLSYEQYF. In nucleotides, the CDR3 is TGCGCCAGCAGCCAAGGCCTTAGGAGGGGGCTTTCCTACGAGCAGTACTTC.

CDR3 sequence (DNA): TGTGCCAGTACAGGCAGGGGGAGGGCTGAAGCTTTCTTT. Translated: CASTGRGRAEAFF. The chain links TRBV28 to TRBJ1-1, with 7 bases aligning to TRBD1. The CDR3 length is 13 residues. CDR1 and CDR2 (germline): MDHEN, SYDVKM. Trimming cost V 9 bases and J 6 bases; bases outside gene matches: 10.

This clone was counted only a few times. The chain uses TRBV4-2 and TRBJ2-7; 7 bases align to TRBD2. Germline CDR1 and CDR2: LGHNA and YNFKEQ. V lost 4 bases, J lost 6 bases, and 9 bases stayed unmatched. The CDR3 length is 14 residues. The CDR3 spells CASSPRTRLGEQYF. DNA for the CDR3: TGTGCCAGCAGCCCCCGGACTAGACTGGGCGAGCAGTACTTC.

This clone was counted a single time. The chain uses TRBV7-7 and TRBJ2-5; 9 bases fit TRBD2. Germline V gene lookup returns CDR1 SSHAT and CDR2 FNYEAQ (reference sequence). There are 16 residues in the CDR3. V was pared by 5 bases and J by 5 bases, with 12 bases of the junction left unmatched. CDR3 nucleotides: TGTGCCAGCAGCCCGCTTAGCGGGAGTATTCGGGAGACCCAGTACTTC. Its translation is CASSPLSGSIRETQYF.

This clone has just a few counts. This chain joins TRBV12-3 or TRBV12-4 and TRBJ1-2, with D uncertain. Trimming cost V 6 bases and J 14 bases, with 19 bases left between them. CDR3 size: 12 residues. In DNA form, the CDR3 reads TGTGCCAGCAGCTCCCCACAGAGTTCGGCAACCTTC. Its translation is CASSSPQSSATF.

The chain employs TRBV6-5 and TRBJ1-2; D perhaps matches TRBD1 (5 bases). Trimming stripped 6 bases from V and 8 bases from J, with 22 bases between. The CDR3 has 15 residues. Germline CDR1 is MNHEY and CDR2 is SVGAGI. The CDR3 DNA is TGTGCCAGCAGCGCCTCCCGACAGCGCCGGGTCGGCTACACCTTC. It yields the protein CASSASRQRRVGYTF.

The chain recombines TRBV4-1 with TRBJ1-2, with TRBD1 matching over 9 bases. The germline V gene has CDR1 MGHRA and CDR2 YSYEKL. V lost 8 bases to trimming and J lost 0 bases; unmatched junction nucleotides: 7. This CDR3 is 15 amino acids long. CDR3 amino acids: CASRDRDSSNYGYTF. CDR3 coding DNA: TGCGCCAGCCGGGACAGGGACTCTTCTAACTATGGCTACACCTTC.

This clone came up once. This rearrangement joins TRBV21-1 to TRBJ1-1; the listed D gene, TRBD1, was not tested against the DNA. TRBV21-1 is a recognized pseudogene. This CDR3 comprises 16 residues. The chain's CDR3 is CASSAGTGGMNTEAFF. For the CDR3, the DNA is TGTGCCAGCAGCGCCGGGACAGGGGGTATGAACACTGAAGCTTTCTTT.

CDR3 bases: TGTGCCAGCAGCCCCACAGGGGTGGATGGCTACACCTTC. This sequence encodes CASSPTGVDGYTF. V is TRBV9 and J is TRBJ1-2, with 7 bases identical to TRBD1. This CDR3 is 13 amino acids long. Trimming at V came to 4 bases and at J to 6 bases, leaving 6 bases not matched to a gene. Germline V gene sequence: CDR1 SGDLS, CDR2 YYNGEE.